This T cell receptor beta chain originates from a study of blood T cell repertoires in COVID-19. Per the germline V gene, CDR1 is SGHTA and CDR2 is FQGTGA. This CDR3 contains 15 residues. The junction had 6 bases not matched to a gene; V was cut back by 0 bases and J by 6 bases. Sequenced by immunoSEQ multiplex PCR; TCRdb stores in-frame clones only, minus some. Seen here are about 170,000 clones, approximately 84% observed once, and the top ten hold 9.5% to 15%. This clone has a single count. Recruitment covered roughly 22 US areas and drew participants whose ages spanned about 18 to 95 years. The chain recombines TRBV7-3 with TRBJ1-2; TRBD1 aligns across 8 bases. The specimen was PBMCs or T cells enriched from blood (not recorded which). The source is a man aged 45 to 65 who had recovered from COVID-19. CDR3 nucleotide sequence: TGTGCCAGCAGCTTAACCCCGGGACAGGAGAATGGCTACACCTTC. This gives the protein CASSLTPGQENGYTF.